Detailed here is one T cell receptor (beta chain). This clonotype was seen a handful of times. No cognate antigen has been identified for it. No per-base quality is available; no much larger clone lies one base away. The CDR3 measures 17 amino acids from cysteine to phenylalanine. The only DNA kept is the CDR3, 51 bases in frame from the first base. V is cut by 1 base and J by 4 bases, and the space between the germline ends is 16 bases. As encoded in the germline V gene, CDR1 is MGHRA while CDR2 is YSYEKL. These data are taken from a study of T cells after yellow fever vaccination (dated by TCRdb to about 2019). In the study overall: The SMART-Seq v4 Ultra Low Input RNA kit was used to prepare libraries from fractions with low cell numbers. Bulk PBMC replicates and cell subsets were isolated from blood drawn at multiple timepoints before and after both primary and secondary immunization. Two healthy male donors, one aged 18 to 30 and one aged 30 to 39 years, were included in the cohort. Bulk TCR alpha and beta repertoires were sequenced longitudinally to track T-cell clones before and after primary and booster YFV17D yellow fever vaccination. Points the paper makes about the study in general: A small fraction of clonotypes showed up in both the CD4 and CD8 compartments, probably as a result of convergent recombination. After the booster, most of the clones that had expanded following primary vaccination were detected again (approximately 96% of CD4 and 80% to 90% of CD8), which suggests that memory was broadly maintained. FACS-sorted repertoires could contain abundant contaminating clonotypes from the bulk population, so computational filtering was required. Because only a couple of donors were included in the study, the extent to which the findings can be generalized is limited. Compared with the primary T-cell response, the secondary T-cell response was faster but weaker, reaching its peak on day 5 rather than on day 15.

The treatment or condition label of this sample denotes: live attenuated yellow fever vaccine strain. PBMCs were isolated from peripheral blood using a standard Ficoll-Paque protocol. Dynabeads CD4 and CD8 positive selection kits were used to isolate the CD4 and CD8 T-cell fractions. TriZol was used to extract RNA from bulk PBMCs, from CD4 and CD8 fractions, and from dextramer-positive and dextramer-negative fractions. The listed sequencing device is Illumina NovaSeq 6000. TCR cDNA was synthesized by 5'RACE template switching, which introduced a universal primer site and unique molecular identifiers. cDNA synthesis was primed from both the TCR alpha and TCR beta constant segments. Library amplification used two PCR steps, and the second PCR step added sample barcodes and sequencing adapters. Sequencing of the libraries was done on either Illumina HiSeq 2500 (2x100 bp) or NovaSeq (2x150 bp). From the authors' description of their analysis: Demultiplexing of reads and collapsing into UMI consensus sequences were performed with MIGEC, and V(D)J alignment was carried out with MiXCR. Clonotypes responding to the vaccine were identified with edgeR on replicate PBMC samples, with the criteria of FDR below 0.01 and a log2 fold change above 5 up to day 15. Bulk clonotypes were assigned CD4 or CD8 identity according to which sequenced CD4 or CD8 repertoire held them at higher abundance. The public sequencing data were trimmed at Q25 with fastp and processed into clonotypes with MiXCR by TCRdb, which kept only in-frame beta chains. Here each entry gathers all rows of one CDR3 protein and keeps the most common genes and DNA. For this entry, the V and J calls and clone size follow TCRdb and not the study's own pipeline. This sample holds 100,000 to 150,000 distinct CDR3 sequences; roughly 10% were observed only once. The top ten constitute under 40% of the sample.

Here the chain combines TRBV4-1 and TRBJ2-2; tentative D gene TRBD1, with 6 bases matching. The TCR comes from a man between 18 and 35 years old who received the YFV17D yellow fever vaccine. The sample in question was CD8+ T cells sorted from PBMCs, obtained on the day of the yellow fever booster vaccination. This receptor carries the CDR3 CASSQGATGFTTGELFF. The DNA is TGCGCCAGCAGCCAAGGGGCCACAGGGTTCACCACCGGGGAGCTGTTTTTT.